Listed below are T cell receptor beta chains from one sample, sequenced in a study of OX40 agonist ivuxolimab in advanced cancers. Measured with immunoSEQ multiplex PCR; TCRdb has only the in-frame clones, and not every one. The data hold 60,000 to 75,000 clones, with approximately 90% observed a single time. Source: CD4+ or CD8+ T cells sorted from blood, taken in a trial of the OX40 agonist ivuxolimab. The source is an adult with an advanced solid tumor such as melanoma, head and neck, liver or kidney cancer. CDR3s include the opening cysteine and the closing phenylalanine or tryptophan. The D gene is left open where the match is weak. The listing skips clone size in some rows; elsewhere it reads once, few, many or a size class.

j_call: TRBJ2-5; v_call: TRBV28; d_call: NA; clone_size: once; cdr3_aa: CASMVVGQETQYF; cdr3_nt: TGTGCCAGCATGGTTGTCGGGCAAGAGACCCAGTACTTC
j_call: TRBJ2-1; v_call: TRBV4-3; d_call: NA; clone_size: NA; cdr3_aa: CASSQDAGSYNEQFF; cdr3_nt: TGCGCCAGCAGCCAAGATGCCGGGAGTTACAATGAGCAGTTCTTC
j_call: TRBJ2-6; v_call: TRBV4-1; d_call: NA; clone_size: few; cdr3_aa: CASSQDAQHSGANVLTF; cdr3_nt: TGCGCCAGCAGCCAAGATGCACAGCATTCTGGGGCCAACGTCCTGACTTTC
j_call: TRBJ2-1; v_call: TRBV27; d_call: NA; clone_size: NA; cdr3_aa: CASSLGVAYEQFF; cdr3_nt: TGTGCCAGCAGTTTAGGGGTTGCGTATGAGCAGTTCTTC
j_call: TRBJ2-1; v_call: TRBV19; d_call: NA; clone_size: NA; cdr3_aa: CASGQYNEQFF; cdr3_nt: TGTGCCAGCGGGCAATACAATGAGCAGTTCTTC
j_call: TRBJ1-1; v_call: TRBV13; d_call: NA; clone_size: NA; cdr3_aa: CASSLGLGNTEAFF; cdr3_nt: TGTGCCAGCAGCTTAGGACTGGGGAACACTGAAGCTTTCTTT
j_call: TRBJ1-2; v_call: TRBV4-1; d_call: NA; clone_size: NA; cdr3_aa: CASSQERSRNYGYTF; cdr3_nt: TGCGCCAGCAGCCAAGAAAGGTCGCGTAACTATGGCTACACCTTC
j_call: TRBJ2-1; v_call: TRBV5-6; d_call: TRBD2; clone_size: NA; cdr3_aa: CASSFPSGSYNEQFF; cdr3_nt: TGTGCCAGCAGCTTTCCTAGCGGGAGCTACAATGAGCAGTTCTTC
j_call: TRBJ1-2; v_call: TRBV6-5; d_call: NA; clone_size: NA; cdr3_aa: CVSSYLANYGYTF; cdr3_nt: TGTGTCAGCAGTTACCTTGCTAACTATGGCTACACCTTC
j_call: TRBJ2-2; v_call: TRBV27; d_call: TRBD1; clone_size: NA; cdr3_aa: CASSPGQVNTGELFF; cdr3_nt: TGTGCCAGCAGCCCGGGACAGGTTAACACCGGGGAGCTGTTTTTT
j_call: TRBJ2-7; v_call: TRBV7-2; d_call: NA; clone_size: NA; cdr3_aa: CASSLPQSGSYEQYF; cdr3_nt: TGTGCCAGCAGCTTACCCCAAAGCGGCTCCTACGAGCAGTACTTC
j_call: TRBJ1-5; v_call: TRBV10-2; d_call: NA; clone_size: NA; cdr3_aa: CASSESGQVRGHF; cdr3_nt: TGCGCCAGCAGTGAGTCGGGTCAGGTCAGGGGCCATTTT
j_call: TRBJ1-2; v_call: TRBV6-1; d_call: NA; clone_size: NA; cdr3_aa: CASSVMKRDGYTF; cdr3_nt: TGTGCCAGCAGTGTCATGAAGAGGGATGGCTACACCTTC
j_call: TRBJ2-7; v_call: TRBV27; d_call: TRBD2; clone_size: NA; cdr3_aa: CASSHGTTYEQYF; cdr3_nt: TGTGCCAGCAGTCACGGGACTACCTACGAGCAGTACTTC
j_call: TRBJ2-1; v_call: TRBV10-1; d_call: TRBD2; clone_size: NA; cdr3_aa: CASSVGAGVGNEQFF; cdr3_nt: TGCGCCAGCAGTGTTGGAGCGGGAGTGGGTAATGAGCAGTTCTTC
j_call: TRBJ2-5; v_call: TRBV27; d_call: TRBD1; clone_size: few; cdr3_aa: CASSSSLTGEETQYF; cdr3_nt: TGTGCCAGCAGTTCCTCCTTGACAGGGGAAGAGACCCAGTACTTC
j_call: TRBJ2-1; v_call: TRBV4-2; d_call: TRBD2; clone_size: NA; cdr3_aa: CASSQEAIAGNNEQFF; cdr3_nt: TGTGCCAGCAGCCAAGAGGCAATAGCGGGAAATAATGAGCAGTTCTTC
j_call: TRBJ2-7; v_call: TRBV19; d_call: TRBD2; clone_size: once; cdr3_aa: CASSSRGGRAYEQYF; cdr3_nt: TGTGCCAGTTCCTCCCGGGGCGGGAGGGCCTACGAGCAGTACTTC
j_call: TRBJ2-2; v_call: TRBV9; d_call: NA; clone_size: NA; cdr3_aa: CASSVEATPVGNTGELFF; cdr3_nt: TGTGCCAGCAGCGTAGAAGCGACTCCCGTAGGGAACACCGGGGAGCTGTTTTTT
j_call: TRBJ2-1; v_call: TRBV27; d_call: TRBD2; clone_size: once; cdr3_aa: CASSLSGLAGGYEQFF; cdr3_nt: TGTGCCAGCAGTTTATCGGGACTAGCGGGAGGGTATGAGCAGTTCTTC
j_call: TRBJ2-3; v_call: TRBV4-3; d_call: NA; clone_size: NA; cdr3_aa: CASSQDRPSPTDTQYF; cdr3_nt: TGCGCCAGCAGCCAAGATAGGCCTTCCCCCACAGATACGCAGTATTTT
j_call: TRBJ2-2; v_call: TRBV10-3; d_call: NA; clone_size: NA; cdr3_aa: CAISDRLNTGELFF; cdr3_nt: TGTGCCATCAGTGATAGGTTAAACACCGGGGAGCTGTTTTTT
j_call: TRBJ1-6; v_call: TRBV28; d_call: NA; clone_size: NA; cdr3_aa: CASSLWGQVGAIGYSPLHF; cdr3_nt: TGTGCCAGCAGTTTGTGGGGGCAGGTCGGTGCTATTGGGTATTCACCCCTCCACTTT
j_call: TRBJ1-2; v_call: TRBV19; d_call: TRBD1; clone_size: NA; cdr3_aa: CASSIGTAYGYTF; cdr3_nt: TGTGCCAGTAGTATCGGGACAGCCTATGGCTACACCTTC
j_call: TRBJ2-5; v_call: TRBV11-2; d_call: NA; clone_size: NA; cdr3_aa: CASSPGPIKPQETQYF; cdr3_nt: TGTGCCAGCAGTCCCGGACCAATCAAGCCCCAAGAGACCCAGTACTTC
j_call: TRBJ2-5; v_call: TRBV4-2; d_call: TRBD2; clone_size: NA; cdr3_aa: CASSQAGGTSGSETQYF; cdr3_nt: TGTGCCAGCAGCCAAGCGGGGGGGACTAGCGGGAGTGAGACCCAGTACTTC
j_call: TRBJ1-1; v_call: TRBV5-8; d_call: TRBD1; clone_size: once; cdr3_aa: CANAGTGATFF; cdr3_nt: TGTGCCAACGCCGGGACAGGGGCGACTTTCTTT
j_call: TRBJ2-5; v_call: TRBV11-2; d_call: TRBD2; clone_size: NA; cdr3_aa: CASSFSIAGVGQETQYF; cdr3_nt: TGTGCCAGCAGCTTCTCTATAGCGGGAGTGGGCCAAGAGACCCAGTACTTC
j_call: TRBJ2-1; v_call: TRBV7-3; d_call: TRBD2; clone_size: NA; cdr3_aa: CASSLRGGSNEQFF; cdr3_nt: TGTGCCAGCAGCTTAAGGGGAGGGTCCAATGAGCAGTTCTTC
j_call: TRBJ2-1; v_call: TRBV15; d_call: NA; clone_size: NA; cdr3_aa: CATSREMDEQFF; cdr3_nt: TGTGCCACCAGCAGAGAGATGGATGAGCAGTTCTTC
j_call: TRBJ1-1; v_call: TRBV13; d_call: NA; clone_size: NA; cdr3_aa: CASSLVKAHSLYTEAFF; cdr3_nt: TGTGCCAGCAGCTTAGTCAAGGCACACAGTTTATACACTGAAGCTTTCTTT
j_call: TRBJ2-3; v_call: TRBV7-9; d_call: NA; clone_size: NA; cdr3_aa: CASSFGEGTDTQYF; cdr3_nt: TGTGCCAGCAGCTTTGGGGAGGGCACAGATACGCAGTATTTT
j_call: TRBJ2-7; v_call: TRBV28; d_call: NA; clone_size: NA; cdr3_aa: CASSLVYEQYF; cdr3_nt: TGTGCCAGCAGTTTGGTGTACGAGCAGTACTTC
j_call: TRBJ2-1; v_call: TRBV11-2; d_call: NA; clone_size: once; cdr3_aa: CASSFPQSYNEQFF; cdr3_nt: TGTGCCAGCAGCTTCCCCCAGTCCTACAATGAGCAGTTCTTC
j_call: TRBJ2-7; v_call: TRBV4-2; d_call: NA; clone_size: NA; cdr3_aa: CASSQVGDLPSYEQYF; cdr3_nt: TGTGCCAGCAGCCAAGTCGGGGACCTACCATCCTACGAGCAGTACTTC
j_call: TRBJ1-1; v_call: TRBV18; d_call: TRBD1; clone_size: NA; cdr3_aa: CASSSGTGGTEAFF; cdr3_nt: TGTGCCAGCTCCTCCGGGACAGGGGGGACTGAAGCTTTCTTT
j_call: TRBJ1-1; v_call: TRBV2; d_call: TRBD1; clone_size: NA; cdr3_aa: CASSPGGGTEAFF; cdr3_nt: TGTGCCAGCAGTCCAGGGGGGGGGACTGAAGCTTTCTTT
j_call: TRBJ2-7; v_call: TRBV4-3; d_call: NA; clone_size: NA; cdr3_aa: CASSQDQERESSYEQYF; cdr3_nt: TGCGCCAGCAGCCAAGATCAGGAAAGGGAGAGCTCCTACGAGCAGTACTTC
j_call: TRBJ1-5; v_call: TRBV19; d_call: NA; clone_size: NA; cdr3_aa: CASSIEHNSNQPQHF; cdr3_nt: TGTGCCAGTAGTATAGAACATAATAGCAATCAGCCCCAGCATTTT
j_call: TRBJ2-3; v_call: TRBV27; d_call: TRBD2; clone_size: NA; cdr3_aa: CASSPILPGLAGGRDTQYF; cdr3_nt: TGTGCCAGCAGTCCAATTTTACCGGGACTAGCGGGAGGAAGGGATACGCAGTATTTT
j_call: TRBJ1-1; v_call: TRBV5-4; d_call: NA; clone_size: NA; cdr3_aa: CASSYLGTEAFF; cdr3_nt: TGTGCCAGCAGCTATCTGGGGACTGAAGCTTTCTTT
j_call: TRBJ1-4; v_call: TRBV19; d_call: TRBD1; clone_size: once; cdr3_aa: CASSIRGQGPYNEKLFF; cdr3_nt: TGTGCCAGTAGTATTAGGGGACAGGGCCCTTATAACGAAAAACTGTTTTTT
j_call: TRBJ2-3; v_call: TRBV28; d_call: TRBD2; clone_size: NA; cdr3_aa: CASSTGTSGRAGGTDTQYF; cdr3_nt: TGTGCCAGCAGTACCGGGACTAGCGGGAGGGCCGGTGGCACAGATACGCAGTATTTT
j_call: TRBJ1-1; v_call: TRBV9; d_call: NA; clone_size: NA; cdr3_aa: CASSPQDGNTEAFF; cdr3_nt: TGTGCCAGCAGCCCTCAGGACGGGAACACTGAAGCTTTCTTT
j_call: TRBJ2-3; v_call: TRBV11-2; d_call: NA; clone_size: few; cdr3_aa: CASSLGSPGPPYF; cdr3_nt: TGTGCCAGCAGCTTGGGCTCTCCGGGACCCCCGTATTTT
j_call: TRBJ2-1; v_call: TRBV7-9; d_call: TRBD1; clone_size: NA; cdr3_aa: CASSLDQGDNEQFF; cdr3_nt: TGTGCCAGCAGCTTAGATCAGGGGGACAATGAGCAGTTCTTC